This TCR beta chain was captured by sequencing in a study of blood T cell repertoires in COVID-19. Here immunoSEQ multiplex PCR was the method, and the copy in TCRdb shows in-frame clones only, minus some. The table shows roughly 34,000 clones, with more than 80% occurring only once. The V gene end was trimmed by 8 bases and the J gene end by 4 bases; junction bases not matched to a gene: 5. From germline, CDR1 is SGHVS and CDR2 FNYEAQ. The CDR3 is 14 amino acids. This clonotype was obtained from a woman between 65 and 79 years old with acute or convalescent COVID-19. The source material was peripheral blood. This chain links TRBV7-6 with TRBJ2-7; 13 bases fit TRBD2. The CDR3 DNA reads as TGTGCCAGCGGCCCGGGACTAGCGGGGTACGAGCAGTACTTC. Translation gives CASGPGLAGYEQYF.